This is a list of T cell receptor beta chains from one sample in a study of a mutant IDH1 vaccine in newly diagnosed glioma. Their antigen targets remain unknown. Assay used: immunoSEQ multiplex PCR; TCRdb lists only in-frame clones, some missing. The table records fewer than 45,000 clones, 81% of them present only once. The sample here was PBMCs, taken from a glioma patient whose treatment included an IDH1 peptide vaccine. Receptors were obtained from a woman in her thirties or forties with glioma. Some clones in this sample may be carry-over from other donors' samples. Each CDR3 is given with its conserved first and last residue. Each record gives: V gene, D gene, J gene, CDR3 length, clone size, CDR3 DNA, CDR3 protein. The D gene is left open where the match is weak. The size field is filled for only some rows; it gives once, few, many or a size class.

TRBV6-6,-,TRBJ2-1,15,-,TGTGCCAGCAGTTACTCGAGAAGGGCCTACAATGAGCAGTTCTTC,CASSYSRRAYNEQFF
TRBV4-1,-,TRBJ2-2,15,once,TGCGCCAGCAGCCATTCCACAACGGGGACCGGGGAGCTGTTTTTT,CASSHSTTGTGELFF
TRBV7-2,TRBD2,TRBJ2-7,15,-,TGTGCCAGCAGCTTGGGCGGGAGGGCCCTCTACGAGCAGTACTTC,CASSLGGRALYEQYF
TRBV4-2,TRBD1,TRBJ1-4,15,-,TGTGCCAGCAGCCAAGATTACAGGGGAGGTGAAAAACTGTTTTTT,CASSQDYRGGEKLFF
TRBV5-4,-,TRBJ2-3,14,-,TGTGCCAGCAGCTTGACAGGGGCGGGGGATACGCAGTATTTT,CASSLTGAGDTQYF
TRBV7-3,-,TRBJ1-1,14,-,TGTGCCAGCAGCTTAACGGGAGTTAACACTGAAGCTTTCTTT,CASSLTGVNTEAFF
TRBV7-3,-,TRBJ1-2,14,-,TGTGCCAGCAGCTTAAGTGCCAGCGGCTATGGCTACACCTTC,CASSLSASGYGYTF
TRBV5-1,-,TRBJ2-5,13,once,TGCGCCAGCAGCTTGGAGGGTAGGGAGACCCAGTACTTC,CASSLEGRETQYF
TRBV5-6,-,TRBJ2-7,12,-,TGTGCCAGCAGCTTGTTATCATACGAGCAGTACTTC,CASSLLSYEQYF
TRBV7-2,TRBD2,TRBJ2-7,15,-,TGTGCCAGCAGCCCACCCTCACTAGCGAGCTACGAGCAGTACTTC,CASSPPSLASYEQYF
TRBV7-6,-,TRBJ2-2,13,-,TGTGCCAGCAGCTTAGAACGGACCGGGGAGCTGTTTTTT,CASSLERTGELFF
TRBV5-5,-,TRBJ2-1,17,-,TGTGCCAGCAGCTTGGCCCCTAGCATGGGACTTAACAATGAGCAGTTCTTC,CASSLAPSMGLNNEQFF
TRBV4-1,-,TRBJ1-3,15,-,TGCGCCAGCAGCCCGGAGGGTCACTCTGGAAACACCATATATTTT,CASSPEGHSGNTIYF
TRBV28,-,TRBJ2-3,14,-,TGTGCCAGCAGTTTTGTAGCGGGCACAGATACGCAGTATTTT,CASSFVAGTDTQYF
TRBV5-1,-,TRBJ2-2,14,-,TGCGCCAGCAGCTTGATGGCTGGGACCGGGGAGCTGTTTTTT,CASSLMAGTGELFF
TRBV28,-,TRBJ2-7,17,-,TGTGCCAGCAGTTTACCCGAGGGCAGGGGATTAGGCTACGAGCAGTACTTC,CASSLPEGRGLGYEQYF
TRBV6-4,-,TRBJ2-2,16,-,TGTGCCAGCAGCAAACAGCCCACTACGAACACCGGGGAGCTGTTTTTT,CASSKQPTTNTGELFF
TRBV28,-,TRBJ1-5,14,-,TGTGCCAGCAGCCAAGGAGGTGATCTTCGGCCCCAGCATTTT,CASSQGGDLRPQHF
TRBV5-1,-,TRBJ1-1,11,-,TGCGCCAGCAGCCTGGGATTAGAAGCTTTCTTT,CASSLGLEAFF
TRBV7-9,-,TRBJ2-7,12,-,TGTGCCAGCAGCTTACAGACCTACGAGCAGTACTTC,CASSLQTYEQYF
TRBV2,-,TRBJ2-1,15,-,TGTGCCAGCAGCACCGCCGGCGCAACCTACAATGAGCAGTTCTTC,CASSTAGATYNEQFF
TRBV19,-,TRBJ2-7,16,-,TGTGCCAGTAGTATAACCGGCCAGGGGTTTGGCTACGAGCAGTACTTC,CASSITGQGFGYEQYF
TRBV10-3,-,TRBJ1-1,16,-,TGTGCCATCAGTGAGTCTCCGGCCTCCCAGAACACTGAAGCTTTCTTT,CAISESPASQNTEAFF
TRBV7-9,-,TRBJ1-1,13,-,TGTGCCAGCAGCGCCCCTGACGGGGCCGGGGCTTTCTTT,CASSAPDGAGAFF
TRBV10-3,TRBD1,TRBJ2-7,16,-,TGTGCCATCAGTCTGACCGGGACAGGGCCAAACTACGAGCAGTACTTC,CAISLTGTGPNYEQYF
TRBV7-6,-,TRBJ2-2,15,-,TGTGCCAGCAGCTTAGGCGGGGCCGCTACCGGGGAGCTGTTTTTT,CASSLGGAATGELFF
TRBV28,TRBD1,TRBJ1-3,15,-,TGTGCCAGCAGGCCGACAGGGTTCTCTGGAAACACCATATATTTT,CASRPTGFSGNTIYF
TRBV19,-,TRBJ2-6,14,-,TGTGCCAGTAGTCAGCCCTCTGGGGCCAACGTCCTGACTTTC,CASSQPSGANVLTF
TRBV6-1,-,TRBJ1-2,14,-,TGTACCAGCAGGGTGCAAGAGGGTAACTATGGCTACACCTTC,CTSRVQEGNYGYTF
TRBV28,-,TRBJ1-1,12,-,TGTGCCAGCAGTCTACGACTGTCGGAAGCTTTCTTT,CASSLRLSEAFF
TRBV19,-,TRBJ2-2,14,-,TGTGCCACTCGGTTTCGGGGAGAGGCCGGGGAGCTGTTTTTT,CATRFRGEAGELFF
TRBV5-1,-,TRBJ1-1,15,-,TGCGCCAGCAAGGGGAGGGGAAGAATGAACACTGAAGCTTTCTTT,CASKGRGRMNTEAFF
TRBV4-1,-,TRBJ1-2,11,-,TGCGCCAGCAGCCAAGACAGGATGCACACCTTC,CASSQDRMHTF
TRBV2,-,TRBJ2-3,12,-,TGTGCCAGCGTCCGGATCACAGATACGCAGTATTTT,CASVRITDTQYF
TRBV10-3,-,TRBJ1-5,12,-,TGTGCCAGCAGACGGGAGAATCAGCCCCAGCATTTT,CASRRENQPQHF
TRBV25-1,-,TRBJ2-7,13,-,TGTGCCACCGCCGGGACGGTAAACTACGAGCAGTACTTC,CATAGTVNYEQYF
TRBV28,-,TRBJ2-7,15,-,TGTGCCAGCAGTTCCCAGAGTGGTTGGTCCTACGAGCAGTACTTC,CASSSQSGWSYEQYF
TRBV5-1,-,TRBJ2-1,12,-,TGCGCCAGCAGCTTGCCGGGCAATGAGCAGTTCTTC,CASSLPGNEQFF
TRBV29-1,-,TRBJ2-3,14,-,TGCAGCGTTCAAACGGATGCTAGCACAGATACGCAGTATTTT,CSVQTDASTDTQYF
TRBV6-1,-,TRBJ2-7,13,-,TGTGCCAGCAGTGAACCGGTCGCCTACGAGCAGTACTTC,CASSEPVAYEQYF
TRBV5-1,-,TRBJ1-4,15,-,TGCGCCAGCGGAGACGGGGACAAATTAAATGAAAAACTGTTTTTT,CASGDGDKLNEKLFF